The next 15 T cell receptor beta chains were all read from a single sample in a study of T cells in tumors after PD-1 blockade. This table comes from immunoSEQ multiplex PCR, and its TCRdb copy is limited to in-frame clones, with some not included. The sample lists about 48,000 clones, over 75% occurring once. Sequenced here: PBMCs, sampled before anti-PD-1 treatment. These TCRs come from a human donor with basal cell carcinoma.

CDR3 residues: CASSEALAGRDTQYF. The CDR3 DNA reads as TGTGCCAGCAGTGAAGCACTAGCGGGGCGAGATACGCAGTATTTT. This chain uses TRBV2 with TRBJ2-3; 10 bases are shared with TRBD2. The germline V gene has CDR1 SNHLY and CDR2 FYNNEI. V lost 0 bases to trimming and J lost 5 bases; unmatched junction nucleotides: 2. This CDR3 comprises 15 residues.

The V and J genes are TRBV6-5 and TRBJ1-3, with TRBD1 matching over 9 bases. V trimming: 5 bases; J trimming: 4 bases; junction bases outside the gene matches: 6. Germline V CDR1 and CDR2: MNHEY, SVGAGI. This CDR3 contains 15 residues. In DNA, the CDR3 is TGTGCCAGCAGTCCGGACAGGGGCGGAGGAAACACCATATATTTT. Amino acid sequence: CASSPDRGGGNTIYF.

This sequence joins TRBV6-5 and TRBJ2-3; 8 bases align to TRBD1. Germline assignment: CDR1 MNHEY and CDR2 SVGAGI. The CDR3 extends over 13 amino acids. With 8 bases clipped from V and 3 bases from J, the junction kept 4 bases outside the gene matches. The CDR3: CASGTGGTDTQYF. Written as DNA, the CDR3 is TGTGCCAGCGGTACAGGGGGGACAGATACGCAGTATTTT.

This chain joins TRBV7-7 and TRBJ2-5, with 11 bases identical to TRBD1. The CDR3 covers 16 residues. J lost 4 bases, V lost 5 bases, and 9 bases had no gene match. CDR1 and CDR2 (germline): SSHAT, FNYEAQ (reference sequence). Written as DNA, the CDR3 is TGTGCCAGCAGCCACGGACAGGGGGCCCCCCTAGAGACCCAGTACTTC. It translates to CASSHGQGAPLETQYF.

The chain is built from TRBV6-5 and TRBJ2-7; either TRBD1 or TRBD2 may fit D (5 bases each). Germline V gives CDR1 MNHEY, CDR2 SVGAGI. There are 13 residues in the CDR3. V shed 5 bases and J shed 4 bases, with 12 bases lying between them. The CDR3 sequence: CASSTGTGYEQYF. The CDR3 bases are TGTGCCAGCAGTACCGGGACGGGGTACGAGCAGTACTTC.

J is TRBJ2-5 and V is TRBV7-2; 9 nucleotides match TRBD2. The CDR3 runs 17 residues. V lost 5 bases, J lost 5 bases, and 15 bases stayed unmatched. The germline gives CDR1 SGHTA, CDR2 FQGNSA. The CDR3 coding sequence is TGTGCCAGCAGCCCACGAGTCGGTGCGGGGGGGGTTGAGACCCAGTACTTC. Translated, it gives CASSPRVGAGGVETQYF.

The chain has TRBV19 and TRBJ1-5; D is unclear. Germline V gene sequence: CDR1 LNHDA, CDR2 SQIVND (reference sequence). Trimming removed 5 bases from V and 7 bases from J, with 15 bases in between. The length of the CDR3 is 14 residues. CDR3 region: CASSSILLSQPQHF. CDR3 coding DNA: TGTGCCAGTAGTTCCATCCTGTTGAGCCAGCCCCAGCATTTT.

This rearrangement joins TRBV7-9 to TRBJ1-4, with 7 bases identical to TRBD1. In germline, CDR1 is SEHNR, CDR2 FQNEAQ (reference sequence). Germline trimming cut 5 bases from V and 8 bases from J; bases unmatched to any gene: 2. The length of the CDR3 is 12 residues. CDR3 sequence (DNA): TGTGCCAGCAGCCCACAGGGGGAAAAACTGTTTTTT. Its protein product is CASSPQGEKLFF.

V gene TRBV20-1 combines with J gene TRBJ2-5; D ambiguous. CDR1 is DFQATT, CDR2 SNEGSKA, per germline (reference sequence). V was pared by 6 bases and J by 5 bases, with 4 bases between. CDR3 length: 9 residues. The CDR3 DNA follows: TGCAGTGCCCCGGAGACCCAGTACTTC. Protein sequence: CSAPETQYF.

The table lists this clone with a few counts. V gene TRBV3-1 (or the pseudogene TRBV3-2) combines with J gene TRBJ2-3; 13 nucleotides agree with TRBD2. Germline CDR1 LGHDT, CDR2 YNNKEL (reference sequence). The trim removed 6 bases at V and 5 bases at J, leaving 8 bases unmatched. The CDR3 is 16 amino acids. The CDR3 coding sequence is TGTGCCAGCAGAAGGACTAGCGGGGGCCTCCGAGATACGCAGTATTTT. Residues: CASRRTSGGLRDTQYF.

The CDR3 coding sequence is TGTGCCAGCAGCTTGCCGATGAATAATTCACCCCTCCACTTT. It codes for CASSLPMNNSPLHF. The chain links TRBV5-4 to TRBJ1-6; D is unresolved. The CDR3 sequence is 14 residues long. The V and J ends lost 1 base and 5 bases respectively, with 7 bases between them. Germline loops: CDR1 SGHNT, CDR2 YYREEE (reference sequence).

The J gene is TRBJ2-3, the V gene TRBV18, with TRBD2 identical over 9 bases. Germline V gives CDR1 KGHSH, CDR2 LQKENI. Losses at the gene ends were 7 bases for V and 4 bases for J; bases not matched to a gene: 9. The CDR3 is 15 amino acids. As DNA, the CDR3 is TGTGCCAGCTTCACCGGGGCGGGGGGGTCAGATACGCAGTATTTT. It is translated as CASFTGAGGSDTQYF.

The chain carries TRBV7-9 and TRBJ2-7; 13 bases line up with TRBD2. The CDR3 sequence is 15 residues long. Trimming removed 6 bases from V and 4 bases from J; junction bases left unmatched: 6. CDR1 SEHNR and CDR2 FQNEAQ come from the germline V gene (reference sequence). CDR3 coding DNA: TGTGCCAGCAGGCCACTAGCGGGGGGGAATTACGAGCAGTACTTC. Its protein is CASRPLAGGNYEQYF.

This chain connects TRBV7-9 to TRBJ1-6; tentative D call: TRBD1 (5 bases). Per germline, CDR1 SEHNR and CDR2 FQNEAQ (reference sequence). Trimming removed 5 bases at V and 9 bases at J, with 14 bases between. The CDR3 covers 14 residues. This CDR3 is CASSVIGVSSPLHF. The CDR3 DNA reads TGTGCCAGCAGCGTCATAGGGGTTTCTTCACCCCTCCACTTT.

The gene calls are TRBV7-6 and TRBJ2-1; D possibly matches TRBD1 or TRBD2 (5 bases each). Germline CDR1 SGHVS, CDR2 FNYEAQ. This CDR3 spans 16 amino acids. V was shortened by 5 bases and J by 2 bases, with 16 bases between the two germline ends. Here the CDR3 reads CASSDTGTSTYNEQFF. The CDR3 DNA follows: TGTGCCAGCAGCGATACCGGGACGAGCACCTACAATGAGCAGTTCTTC.